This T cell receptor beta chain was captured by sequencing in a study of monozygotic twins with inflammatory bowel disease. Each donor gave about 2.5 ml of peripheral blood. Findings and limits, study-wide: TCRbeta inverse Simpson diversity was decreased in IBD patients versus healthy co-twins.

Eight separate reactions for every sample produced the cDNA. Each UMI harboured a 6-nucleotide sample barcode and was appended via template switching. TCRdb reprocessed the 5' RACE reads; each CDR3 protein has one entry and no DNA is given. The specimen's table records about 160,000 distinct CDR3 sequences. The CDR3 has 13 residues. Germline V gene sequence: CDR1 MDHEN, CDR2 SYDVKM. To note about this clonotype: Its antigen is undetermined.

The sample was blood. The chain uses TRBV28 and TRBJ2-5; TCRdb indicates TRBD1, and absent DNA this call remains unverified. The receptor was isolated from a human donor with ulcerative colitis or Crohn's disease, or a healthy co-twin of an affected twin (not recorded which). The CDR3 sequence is CASRSGGKETQYF.